Listed below are T cell receptor beta chains from one sample, sequenced in a study of blood T cell repertoires in COVID-19. Using immunoSEQ multiplex PCR, the repertoire was profiled, and TCRdb retains in-frame clones only, with some absent. The data show under 150,000 clones, 86% seen once. Specimen: peripheral blood. The origin of the receptors is a woman aged 45-65 years who had recovered from COVID-19. Each CDR3 is given with its conserved first and last residue. A D gene is named only where the DNA matches it firmly.

J	V	D	CDR3	DNA
TRBJ2-1	TRBV9	-	CASSGGPAYNEQFF	TGTGCCAGCAGCGGAGGGCCGGCCTACAATGAGCAGTTCTTC
TRBJ2-1	TRBV7-3	-	CASSFQGFNEQFF	TGTGCCAGCAGCTTCCAGGGGTTCAATGAGCAGTTCTTC
TRBJ1-1	TRBV30	TRBD1	CAWSVGTGDGEAFF	TGTGCCTGGAGTGTAGGAACAGGGGATGGTGAAGCTTTCTTT
TRBJ2-3	TRBV7-2	-	CASSLVGGTDTQYF	TGTGCCAGCAGCTTAGTAGGGGGCACAGATACGCAGTATTTT
TRBJ1-2	TRBV6-4	-	CASSDRGGYGYTF	TGTGCCAGCAGTGACAGGGGCGGCTATGGCTACACCTTC
TRBJ1-1	TRBV29-1	TRBD1	CSPRGYTEAFF	TGCAGCCCCAGGGGGTACACTGAAGCTTTCTTT
TRBJ1-5	TRBV27	TRBD1	CASSQHLTGLSNQPQHF	TGTGCCAGCAGTCAACACCTGACAGGGCTTAGCAATCAGCCCCAGCATTTT
TRBJ2-1	TRBV6-5	-	CASQDTQPYNEQFF	TGTGCCAGCCAGGACACCCAGCCTTACAATGAGCAGTTCTTC
TRBJ1-2	TRBV7-2	-	CASSSPERLYGYTF	TGTGCCAGCAGCTCACCCGAGCGCCTCTATGGCTACACCTTC